This note documents a single T cell receptor (beta chain) sequence. Its antigen is not yet known. Base qualities were left out, and no much larger clone turns up one base away. For the CD8 naive samples, CD45RO-negative cells were positively selected for CCR7, yielding a CD45RA+CCR7+ population from which TemRA cells were excluded. The donors were healthy, HIV-negative adults with no recently reported acute infections or vaccinations. All donors were Caucasian adults living in Nashville, Tennessee, USA. Blood was collected by leukapheresis, and PBMCs were isolated by Ficoll-Histopaque density gradient centrifugation and then cryopreserved in liquid nitrogen vapor phase. Purity and quantity of every magnetically sorted T cell population were checked by analytical flow cytometry. From each sorted fraction, genomic DNA was isolated and quantified by UV absorbance on a Nanodrop 2000c. TCR CDR3 regions were amplified from genomic DNA by multiplex PCR using the deep immunoSEQ assay. For each cell subset, the extracted genomic DNA was distributed evenly across all wells of several immunoSEQ 96-well plates, and each plate served as one replicate. Each replicate PCR for sorted subsets received about 220 ng genomic DNA, equal to roughly 33,000 T cell genomes. Purified libraries were measured with a Qubit 3.0 fluorometer, size-checked on a Bioanalyzer 2100, and measured again with the KAPA Library Quantification kit. Each immunoSEQ 96-well plate was sequenced on its own single-read 150-cycle Illumina NextSeq 550 flow cell. The original pipeline was this. Because the immunoSEQ output included only junctional sequences and no quality scores, the filtering could not be the same as the filtering used for full-length reads. Sequences were annotated with PyIR, a Python wrapper for IgBLAST v1.9, using IMGT germline references to assign V/J genes and CDR3. Reads were filtered out if the reads had weak V/J assignments (E-value above 1e-6), no CDR3, stop codons, out-of-frame junctions, or ambiguous translated residues. A V3J clonotype was defined by an identical inferred V gene, J gene, and CDR3 amino acid sequence. Percentage overlap between repertoires was computed as shared unique clonotypes divided by the size of the smaller repertoire. Three approaches were used to assess repertoire richness: RTK rarefaction, the Chao1 estimator, and Recon v2.1 estimates of unobserved clonotypes. Generation probabilities for all TCRbeta clonotypes obtained by the gDNA method from a few donors were computed using OLGA. As stored in TCRdb, this immuneACCESS dataset retains in-frame rearrangements with V and J assigned. A fraction of the clones does not appear; measured against another copy, unresolved V genes explain less than half of the discrepancy, and the remainder lacks a known reason. The DNA gave D and trimming, while V, J and clone size come from that table. A total of around 2.1 million clones appear in this sample, under 95% of them only once. The ten largest clones add up to about 1.5% of the sample.

The data are from a study of shared clonotypes between healthy human individuals (dated by TCRdb to 2020 to 2021). Looking at the study overall: The cohort comprised a couple of women and a few men aged 18 to 49 years. Per donor, three plates each were used for CD4 naive and CD4 memory, two for CD8 naive, and one for CD8 memory. The study deeply sequenced blood TCR repertoires of about 5 healthy adults to estimate repertoire size and the extent of clonotype sharing between individuals. To increase sequencing depth and limit assay-specific biases, different laboratories used diverse techniques to prepare libraries and sequence TCR repertoires. Per donor, leukapheresis produced somewhere between about 0.94 and 9 billion PBMCs.

The cysteine opens and the phenylalanine closes a CDR3 of 15 amino acids. Here the CDR3 DNA is all that survives: 45 bases in frame from base 1. At the junction V is shortened by 5 bases and J by 9 bases; bases outside the gene matches: 14. The germline V gene provides CDR1 MNHEY and CDR2 SVGAGI. General conclusions and limits of the study: Pairwise subsampling led to the expectation that sequencing depth would affect the degree of clonotype sharing among donors. Incomplete sequencing was indicated by rarefaction of sorted-subset datasets, despite the large sequencing depth. The genetic and exposure-history diversity represented was limited by the small number of donors. Naive subsets generally had larger estimated clonotype richness than memory subsets did. Across four donors, roughly 5.4% of naive CD4, more than 3% of naive CD8, approximately 2.5% of memory CD4, and 0.4% of memory CD8 clonotypes were shared. Sampling was restricted to blood, and TCR repertoires in tissue are likely to differ from TCR repertoires in blood. Compared with non-shared clonotypes, clonotypes shared by all four sorted-subset donors had higher generation probabilities.

Rearrangement joined TRBV6-5 to TRBJ2-7; TRBD1 agrees with 9 junctional bases. Specimen: naive CD8+ T cells from PBMCs. What the cell subset or site label conveys for this sample: CD45RA+CCR7+. This receptor was obtained from a man aged 18 to 35 in good health. Some clones in this sample may be carry-over from other donors' samples. The CDR3 region: CASSKSRDREGWQYF. Here is the DNA: TGTGCCAGCAGTAAATCCCGGGACAGGGAGGGTTGGCAGTACTTC.